The sequence of this TCR beta chain was determined in a study of blood T cells in healthy people across ages. Study-wide findings and caveats: Older age coincided with a roughly linear decline in TCR beta diversity per million T cells.

Per germline, CDR1 SGHTA and CDR2 FQGNSA. The CDR3 extends over 18 amino acids. On this clonotype itself: Its specificity is not known. Sequence at one end of the junction differs from germline and may be a read error.

A J-beta primer mix and a sample-barcoded 5' primer were used in a second PCR of roughly 6 to 11 cycles. Using its own MiXCR run on the 5' RACE reads, TCRdb lists one record per CDR3 protein. Of about 780,000 distinct CDR3 sequences in the sample, 35% to 60% were seen once. V and J are TRBV7-2 and TRBJ2-1, with TRBD1 matching over 10 bases. Sequenced: blood. The origin of this receptor is a man older than 75 in good health. The CDR3 region is CAGSLESLGTGVGNEQFF. CDR3 sequence (DNA): TGTGCCGGCAGCTTAGAATCATTGGGGACAGGGGTAGGCAATGAGCAGTTCTTC.